This T cell receptor beta chain originates from a study of T-cell memory formation after mild COVID-19 (dated by TCRdb to the early 2020s). Regarding the research as a whole: TCR sequence clusters from the two donors were largely donor specific. In two donors, T-cell clones that expanded and contracted after mild COVID-19 were followed by sequencing TCRalpha and TCRbeta repertoires longitudinally. Two young, previously healthy adult volunteers made up the cohort, one male and one female.

This clonotype has a handful of counts. The specificity of this receptor is unknown. No quality values exist for individual bases; no much larger clone is one base distant. What the research found in general, with its limitations: Some responding clones were detected in pre-infection memory, which suggested that pre-existing cross-reactive memory T cells had joined the SARS-CoV-2 response. The second-wave clones that peaked on day 37 were not confirmed to be SARS-CoV-2 specific. Contracting CD4+ clones were located mainly in the CM and EM memory subsets, whereas CD8+ clones were found to be enriched in EMRA. The study included only two mild cases, and larger cohorts that include severe cases with pre-infection samples were judged to be necessary. Clones contracting from day 15 to 85 had balanced CD4/CD8 phenotypes, while a second wave expanding from day 15 to 37 was biased towards CD4+.

The CDR3 covers 14 residues, taking in both the cysteine and the phenylalanine. The retained sequence is limited to the CDR3, 42 bases, with the frame set at the first base. CDR1 and CDR2, per the germline V gene, are SGHRS and YFSETQ. V and J lose 3 bases and 7 bases, and a span of 11 bases separates them. Ficoll-Paque density gradient centrifugation was used to isolate PBMCs. The sample was run on an Illumina NovaSeq 6000. Using 5'RACE with constant-segment primers, TCRalpha and TCRbeta cDNA libraries were constructed, with sample barcodes and unique molecular identifiers added in the process. Trizol reagent was used to extract RNA from every sample. Amplification of the libraries took two PCR steps, and the second step added a second sample barcode plus Illumina TruSeq adapters. Sequencing of the libraries was done on an Illumina NovaSeq, producing 2 x 150 bp paired-end reads. The authors' pipeline ran thus. With migec v1.2.7, reads were demultiplexed and then collapsed into UMI-guided consensus sequences. Using mixcr v2.1.11, UMI consensuses were aligned to TRA and TRB V and J templates and then assembled into clonotypes. A clonotype was counted as expanded or contracted only if both edgeR and NoisET called the change significant, with noise models trained on biological replicates. For edgeR calls, a false discovery rate-adjusted p below 0.01 and a log2 fold-change threshold of 1 were applied. As an exploratory analysis of dynamics, PCA with hierarchical clustering was applied to max-normalized trajectories of the 1000 most abundant clonotypes. Separately sequenced CD4+ and CD8+ repertoires were used to assign the CD4 or CD8 phenotype of responding clones. Clones were called with MiXCR by TCRdb after fastp trimmed the public reads at Q25, and only in-frame beta chains were retained. For every CDR3 protein sequence, its rows merge into one entry that carries the most common genes and DNA. The V and J calls reflect TCRdb's pipeline rather than the authors' work. For this sample the table gives 450,000 or so distinct CDR3 sequences, of which around 19% were detected only once. The top ten constitute roughly 8.4% of the sample.

The sequence joins TRBV5-1 to TRBJ1-6, and perhaps TRBD1 as D gene, on 5 matching bases. The source material was PBMCs or a T cell subset sorted from them (not recorded which). This clonotype originated in an adult woman who had mild COVID-19 (a few samples of this study predate the infection). The sample titles of this study are shuffled in the database, so cell type and time point are left out; the donor was told from shared clones. The nucleotide sequence reads TGCGCCAGCAGCTCCGGGACGGTGAATTCACCCCTCCACTTT. Its translation reads: CASSSGTVNSPLHF. Joined to the reference TRBV5-1 and TRBJ1-6 proteins, this CDR3 gives the full variable domain: KAGVTQTPRYLIKTRGQQVTLSCSPISGHRSVSWYQQTPGQGLQFLFEYFSETQRNKGNFPGRFSGRQFSNSRSEMNVSTLELGDSALYLCASSSGTVNSPLHFGNGTRLTVT.